This entry is about one TCR beta chain. RNA in amounts of about 0.5 to 1 ug was reverse transcribed with random hexamers. Each CDR3 protein gets one entry after TCRdb re-called the immunoSEQ multiplex PCR reads with MiXCR. The sample has 110,000 to 150,000 distinct CDR3 sequences, approximately 95% seen once; the top ten hold about 0.26%. The sample originates from a study of CD8 T cells in Susac syndrome. V lost 4 bases and J lost 4; bases outside the gene matches: 8. Germline CDR1 is LGHNA and CDR2 is YNFKEQ. The CDR3 contains 15 residues. Sequenced input: CD8+ T cells from PBMCs. The receptor comes from a human donor in good health. V is TRBV4-2 and J is TRBJ1-1, with TRBD1 identical over 8 bases. CDR3 region: CASSPYRGGFTEAFF. The CDR3 DNA sequence: TGTGCCAGCAGCCCCTACAGGGGGGGCTTCACTGAAGCTTTCTTT.